The clone carrying this T cell receptor beta chain was found a few times. Its antigen is not identified. These data originate in a study of early T cells in non-severe SARS-CoV-2 infection. Study outcomes and limitations: VDJdb matching skewed toward anti-spike CD8 responses, missing private and CD4 specificities.

MiXCR, run by TCRdb on the 5' RACE reads, gives a single entry per CDR3 protein. The sample lists roughly 60,000 distinct CDR3 sequences, 10% to 12% occurring once. The receptor was derived from an adult who was a healthcare worker with PCR-confirmed SARS-CoV-2 infection or an uninfected control (not recorded which). Specimen: whole blood, collected at baseline.

The CDR3 protein is CASSLQGTTQYF. For the CDR3, the DNA is TGTGCCAGCAGCCTACAGGGGACTACGCAGTATTTT. V usage is TRBV6-2 or TRBV6-3 and J usage is TRBJ2-3; 7 positions match TRBD1. This CDR3 comprises 12 residues. Germline V gives CDR1 MNHEY, CDR2 SVGEGT. J was trimmed by 8 bases and V by 6 bases; bases with no gene match: 5.